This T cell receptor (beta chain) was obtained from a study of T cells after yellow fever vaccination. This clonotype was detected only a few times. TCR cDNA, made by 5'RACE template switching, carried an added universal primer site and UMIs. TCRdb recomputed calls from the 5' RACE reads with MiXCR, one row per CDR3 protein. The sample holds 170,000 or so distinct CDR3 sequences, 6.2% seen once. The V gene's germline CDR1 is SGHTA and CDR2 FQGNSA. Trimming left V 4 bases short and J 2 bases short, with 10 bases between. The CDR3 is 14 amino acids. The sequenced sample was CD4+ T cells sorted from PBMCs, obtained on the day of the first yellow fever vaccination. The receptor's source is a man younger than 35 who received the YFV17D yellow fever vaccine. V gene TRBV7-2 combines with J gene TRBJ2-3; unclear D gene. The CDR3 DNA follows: TGTGCCAGCAGCTCTTACCAGACCACAGATACGCAGTATTTT. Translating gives CASSSYQTTDTQYF.